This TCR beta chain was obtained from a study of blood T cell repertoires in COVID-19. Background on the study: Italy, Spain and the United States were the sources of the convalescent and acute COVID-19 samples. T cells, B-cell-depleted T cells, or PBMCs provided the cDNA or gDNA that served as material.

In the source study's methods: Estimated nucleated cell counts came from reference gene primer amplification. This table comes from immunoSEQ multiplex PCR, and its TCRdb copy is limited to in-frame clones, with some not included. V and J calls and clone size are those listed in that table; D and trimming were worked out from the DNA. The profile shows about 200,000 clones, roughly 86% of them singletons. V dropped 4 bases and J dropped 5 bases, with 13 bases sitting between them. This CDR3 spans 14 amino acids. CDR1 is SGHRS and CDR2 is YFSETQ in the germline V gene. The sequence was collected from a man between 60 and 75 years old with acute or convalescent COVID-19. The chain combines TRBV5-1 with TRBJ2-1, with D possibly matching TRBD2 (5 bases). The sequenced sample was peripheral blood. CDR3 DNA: TGCGCCAGCAGCCCGACGACCGGGGACAATGAGCAGTTCTTC. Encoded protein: CASSPTTGDNEQFF.